The 21 T cell receptor beta chains below come from one sample, sequenced in a study of radiotherapy plus CTLA-4 blockade in lung cancer. Repertoires were generated with immunoSEQ multiplex PCR, while TCRdb's copy carries only in-frame clones and drops some. The table has 100,000 to 150,000 clones, about 90% seen once. The material sequenced was peripheral blood, taken from a patient treated with radiotherapy plus ipilimumab. The receptors here all came from a human donor with non-small cell lung cancer that progressed on radiotherapy plus ipilimumab.

The chain combines TRBV7-6 with TRBJ1-1, with D possibly TRBD1 on 5 matching bases. V was pared by 5 bases and J by 2 bases, with 9 bases between. The CDR3 consists of 13 residues. Germline CDR1 is SGHVS and CDR2 is FNYEAQ. The CDR3 loop is CASSTDRNTEAFF. The CDR3 nucleotides read TGTGCCAGCAGCACTGACAGAAACACTGAAGCTTTCTTT.

The chain has TRBV29-1 and TRBJ1-3; a possible D gene is TRBD1 (5 bases). The CDR3 is 13 residues long. In germline, CDR1 is SQVTM, CDR2 ANQGSEA. Trimming stripped 5 bases from V and 3 bases from J, with 11 bases between. For the CDR3, the DNA is TGCAGCGTTAGCCCAGGGCATGGAAACACCATATATTTT. It translates to CSVSPGHGNTIYF.

This clone came up a few times. The chain's CDR3 is CASSSNHRDYAYEQYF. The CDR3 nucleotides are TGTGCCAGCAGCTCGAATCACCGGGACTACGCCTACGAGCAGTACTTC. The rearrangement joins TRBV7-2 to TRBJ2-7, with 7 bases fitting TRBD2. CDR3 length: 16 residues. Germline values: CDR1 SGHTA, CDR2 FQGNSA. V was pared by 4 bases and J by 2 bases, with 11 bases of the junction left unmatched.

CDR3 sequence (DNA): TGTGCCACCGCGACAGGGTTGGGTCAGCCCCAGCATTTT. It specifies CATATGLGQPQHF. The rearrangement joins TRBV19 to TRBJ1-5; 7 bases fit TRBD1. Germline V gene sequence: CDR1 LNHDA, CDR2 SQIVND (reference sequence). J gave up 6 bases and V 10 bases, and 9 bases lay outside the gene matches. The length of the CDR3 is 13 residues.

This chain links TRBV27 with TRBJ1-1; the match to TRBD1 covers 8 bases. Germline CDR1 MNHEY, CDR2 SMNVEV (reference sequence). CDR3 size: 15 residues. V was clipped by 6 bases and J by 3 bases; unmatched bases: 9. CDR3 in DNA: TGTGCCAGCAGCCAAGCAGGGGGCGGCCACACTGAAGCTTTCTTT. As protein: CASSQAGGGHTEAFF.

The rearrangement joins TRBV19 to TRBJ2-1; D ambiguous. The CDR3 has 11 residues. Trimming took off 9 bases at V and 9 bases at J, with 12 bases between the two ends. The germline gives CDR1 LNHDA, CDR2 SQIVND (reference sequence). CDR3 bases: TGTGCCAGCCGGACCCTTGGTGAGCAGTTCTTC. Translation: CASRTLGEQFF.

V usage is TRBV29-1 and J usage is TRBJ2-2; weak D call: TRBD1 (5 bases). The V end lost 7 bases, the J end lost 4 bases, and 13 bases lay between the germline ends. The CDR3 consists of 13 residues. Per germline, CDR1 SQVTM and CDR2 ANQGSEA. The CDR3 DNA follows: TGCAGCGGGACGGTAGGGGTCACCGGGGAGCTGTTTTTT. Its protein is CSGTVGVTGELFF.

V is TRBV5-6 and J is TRBJ2-2; no firm D call. Trimming removed 4 bases from V and 3 bases from J, with 4 bases in between. CDR3 length: 12 amino acids. CDR1 is SGHDT and CDR2 is YYEEEE in the germline V gene. CDR3 region: CASSLYTGELFF. As DNA, the CDR3 is TGTGCCAGCAGCCTCTACACCGGGGAGCTGTTTTTT.

The V call is TRBV27, the J call TRBJ2-3; D may be TRBD2 (7 bases). V lost 4 bases, J lost 1 base, and 18 bases lay in between. Germline lookup yields CDR1 MNHEY and CDR2 SMNVEV (reference sequence). CDR3 length: 17 residues. The CDR3 is CASSWGAPSGRTDTQYF. As DNA, the CDR3 is TGTGCCAGCAGTTGGGGGGCGCCTAGCGGACGCACAGATACGCAGTATTTT.

The rearrangement links TRBV12-5 to TRBJ2-1; maybe TRBD1 (6 bases). The CDR3 is 13 amino acids. Trimming took 6 bases from V and 5 from J, leaving 11 bases between them. The germline CDR1 and CDR2 sequences are LGHNT and FRNRAP. DNA for the CDR3: TGTGCTAGTGGAAGACAGGAGCACAATGAGCAGTTCTTC. Protein product: CASGRQEHNEQFF.

This chain uses TRBV7-6 with TRBJ1-5; D is ambiguous. CDR1 SGHVS and CDR2 FNYEAQ come from the germline V gene. This CDR3 is built from 14 residues. Trimming stripped 5 bases from V and 4 bases from J, with 12 bases between. The CDR3 DNA follows: TGTGCCAGCAGCCCTGGCCCTTTGAATCAGCCCCAGCATTTT. It is translated as CASSPGPLNQPQHF.

The chain carries TRBV9 and TRBJ2-7; the D is unclear. CDR3 length equals 15 residues. CDR1 SGDLS and CDR2 YYNGEE come from the germline V gene. Trimming removed 4 bases from V and 4 bases from J, with 18 bases in between. In DNA, the CDR3 is TGTGCCAGCAGCCCCTGGACCAGACCCGATTACGAGCAGTACTTC. It codes for CASSPWTRPDYEQYF.

The rearrangement joins TRBV7-2 to TRBJ2-3; D is perhaps TRBD1 (5 bases). V lost 7 bases and J 7 bases, leaving 18 bases between the germline ends. This CDR3 is 14 amino acids long. In germline, CDR1 is SGHTA, CDR2 FQGNSA. This CDR3 reads CASTRQLTLNTQYF. In DNA form, the CDR3 reads TGTGCCAGCACCCGACAGTTGACTCTAAATACGCAGTATTTT.

The CDR3 region has the DNA TGTGCCAGCAGTAAGAGGGGGATCACTGAAGCTTTCTTT. Its protein product is CASSKRGITEAFF. The V gene is TRBV25-1, the J gene TRBJ1-1, with D perhaps TRBD1 (6 bases). Between the trimmed V and J ends, which lost 5 bases and 4 bases, there was a span of 11 bases. Germline V gene lookup returns CDR1 MGHDK and CDR2 SYGVNS. The CDR3 loop spans 13 amino acids. The full variable domain, its missing parts supplied by reference TRBV25-1 and TRBJ1-1, is EADIYQTPRYLVIGTGKKITLECSQTMGHDKMYWYQQDPGMELHLIHYSYGVNSTEKGDLSSESTVSRIRTEHFPLTLESARPSHTSQYLCASSKRGITEAFFGQGTRLTVV.

The chain has TRBV4-2 and TRBJ1-2; TRBD1 is a possible D gene (5 bases). Germline V CDR1 and CDR2: LGHNA, YNFKEQ. Trimming removed 0 bases from V and 7 bases from J, with 12 bases in between. The CDR3 contains 14 residues. This CDR3 is CASSQDQGAGGYTF. Written as DNA, the CDR3 is TGTGCCAGCAGCCAAGACCAGGGAGCAGGTGGCTACACCTTC.

The chain uses TRBV23-1 and TRBJ1-3; D remains unclear. TRBV23-1 is an ORF; its function is uncertain. The CDR3 contains 15 residues. V lost 6 bases, J lost 0 bases, and 12 bases lay in between. CDR3 nucleotides: TGCGCCAGCAGCCTTGACACGAGCTCTGGAAACACCATATATTTT. It codes for CASSLDTSSGNTIYF.

V is TRBV6-5 and J is TRBJ1-5, with D possibly TRBD1 on 6 matching bases. Trimming removed 5 bases from V and 8 bases from J, with 13 bases in between. Looked up from germline, CDR1 is MNHEY and CDR2 is SVGAGI. This CDR3 is built from 13 residues. The DNA for the CDR3 is TGTGCCAGCAGTGGCAGGGGCCGGGAGCCCCAGCATTTT. Its protein product is CASSGRGREPQHF.

V and J are TRBV2 and TRBJ1-1; no firm D call. CDR3 length: 13 amino acids. V lost 3 bases to trimming and J lost 1 base, with 6 bases between them. Germline loops: CDR1 SNHLY, CDR2 FYNNEI. The CDR3 spells CASSDRPNTEAFF. The CDR3 DNA follows: TGTGCCAGCAGTGATCGGCCGAACACTGAAGCTTTCTTT.

This chain connects TRBV7-9 to TRBJ1-5; 9 bases match TRBD1. Germline-derived CDR1 and CDR2 are SEHNR and FQNEAQ (reference sequence). The CDR3 has 12 residues. Trimming removed 5 bases from V and 10 bases from J; junction bases left unmatched: 3. The CDR3 spells CASSRDRDPQHF. CDR3 nucleotides: TGTGCCAGCAGCCGGGACAGGGACCCCCAGCATTTT.

The CDR3 loop reads CASSALPGTSGSAGGGEQFF. In nucleotides, the CDR3 is TGCGCCAGCAGCGCCCTTCCCGGGACTAGCGGGAGTGCCGGGGGAGGAGAGCAGTTCTTC. The V and J genes are TRBV5-1 and TRBJ2-1; 14 bases are a match to TRBD2. This CDR3 comprises 20 residues. Germline CDR1 is SGHRS and CDR2 is YFSETQ. V shed 4 bases and J 10 bases; nucleotides not matched to a gene: 22.

The chain couples TRBV6-1 to TRBJ2-3; D is unclear. CDR1 and CDR2 from the germline V gene are MNHNS and SASEGT. CDR3 length equals 15 residues. The V and J ends lost 6 bases and 6 bases respectively, with 19 bases between them. This chain's CDR3 is CASSPKASGADTQYF. The CDR3 bases are TGTGCCAGCAGCCCCAAGGCGTCCGGAGCGGATACGCAGTATTTT.